These 16 T cell receptor beta chains share one sample of origin, sequenced in a study of PD-1 blockade in classical Hodgkin lymphoma. Some clones are missing from TCRdb's copy, which holds only in-frame ones; the method was immunoSEQ multiplex PCR. The data hold approximately 10,000 clones, with 70% to 90% observed a single time. Every one of the patients relapsed after autologous stem cell transplantation (brentuximab vedotin exposure was variable). The specimen was peripheral blood mononuclear cells (PBMCs), collected at baseline. The source of these receptors is a human donor with classical Hodgkin lymphoma.

This chain uses TRBV9 with TRBJ2-3; 9 bases are shared with TRBD2. The germline V gene has CDR1 SGDLS and CDR2 YYNGEE. The CDR3 has 15 residues. V lost 1 base and J lost 3; bases outside the gene matches: 3. This CDR3 is CASSVSLAGTDTQYF. The CDR3 region has the DNA TGTGCCAGCAGCGTATCCCTAGCGGGAACAGATACGCAGTATTTT.

The chain links TRBV14 to TRBJ1-1; D is unclear. V lost 8 bases, J lost 0 bases, and 22 bases lay in between. Germline V gene data show CDR1 as SGHDN and CDR2 as FVKESK. This CDR3 region has 17 residues. The CDR3, as DNA: TGTGCCAGCGGGTCCCCTGGGCTGGGGAGCATGAACACTGAAGCTTTCTTT. Translated, it gives CASGSPGLGSMNTEAFF.

V and J are TRBV5-1 and TRBJ2-5; D perhaps matches TRBD1 (6 bases). The closer fit of TRBJ2-7 to the DNA end suggests the J call may be wrong. The germline V gene has CDR1 SGHRS and CDR2 YFSETQ. CDR3 size: 14 residues. CDR3 sequence: CASSLVGDNYEQYF. DNA of the CDR3: TGCGCCAGCAGCTTGGTCGGGGACAACTACGAGCAGTACTTC.

The J gene is TRBJ1-1, the V gene TRBV4-3, with TRBD1 identical over 8 bases. CDR1 LGHNA and CDR2 YSLEER come from the germline V gene. This CDR3 is 16 amino acids long. Trimming at V came to 0 bases and at J to 5 bases, leaving 8 bases not matched to a gene. The CDR3 loop is CASSQEAAGGLTEAFF. DNA of the CDR3: TGCGCCAGCAGCCAAGAAGCGGCAGGGGGCTTGACTGAAGCTTTCTTT.

The chain joins TRBV28 to TRBJ2-7; D is tentatively TRBD1 or TRBD2 (5 bases each). V dropped 2 bases and J dropped 5 bases, with 10 bases sitting between them. Germline CDR1 is MDHEN and CDR2 is SYDVKM. The CDR3 sequence is 13 residues long. CDR3 region: CASSLGGRDEQYF. The CDR3 DNA reads TGTGCCAGCAGTTTAGGGGGTCGGGACGAGCAGTACTTC.

The chain couples TRBV7-9 to TRBJ2-3; no firm D call. CDR3 size: 10 residues. CDR1 is SEHNR and CDR2 is FQNEAQ in the germline V gene (reference sequence). The CDR3 DNA reads TGTGCGATTATCGCAGATACGCAGTATTTT. It yields the protein CAIIADTQYF.

This clone occurred once. The rearrangement joins TRBV5-1 to TRBJ1-4, with 11 bases that match TRBD1. The CDR3 sequence is 18 residues long. CDR1 and CDR2 (germline): SGHRS, YFSETQ. V lost 4 bases and J lost 3; bases outside the gene matches: 11. CDR3: CASSPRTGGAVANEKLFF. CDR3 coding DNA: TGCGCCAGCAGCCCAAGGACAGGGGGCGCGGTAGCTAATGAAAAACTGTTTTTT.

This chain links TRBV7-3 with TRBJ2-5; 8 bases are a match to TRBD2. The CDR3 consists of 15 residues. V shed 1 base, J shed 4 bases, and the junction held 5 bases outside the gene matches. Germline V lookup: CDR1 SGHTA, CDR2 FQGTGA. This CDR3 reads CASSLSGGRLETQYF. CDR3 bases: TGTGCCAGCAGCTTAAGTGGCGGGAGGTTAGAGACCCAGTACTTC.

This chain connects TRBV6-5 to TRBJ1-6; no clear D. V lost 4 bases and J lost 9, with 10 bases in between. CDR3 length: 13 amino acids. Germline CDR1 and CDR2: MNHEY and SVGAGI. CDR3 in amino acids: CASSFGIISPLHF. For the CDR3, the DNA is TGTGCCAGCAGTTTTGGCATAATTTCACCCCTCCACTTT.

The chain combines TRBV18 with TRBJ2-7; 8 bases map to TRBD1. Per germline, CDR1 KGHSH and CDR2 LQKENI. With 3 bases clipped from V and 5 bases from J, the junction kept 6 bases outside the gene matches. This CDR3 comprises 14 residues. The CDR3 DNA reads TGTGCCAGCTCACCCCTGGGACAGGCCCACGAGCAGTACTTC. Its protein is CASSPLGQAHEQYF.

This chain connects TRBV6-1 to TRBJ2-3; D is ambiguous. The CDR3 has 14 amino acids. Between the trimmed V and J ends, which lost 4 bases and 0 bases, there was a span of 8 bases. The germline V gene encodes CDR1 MNHNS and CDR2 SASEGT. The CDR3 region is CASSGVSSTDTQYF. CDR3 DNA: TGTGCCAGCAGTGGGGTTTCTAGCACAGATACGCAGTATTTT.

This rearrangement joins TRBV25-1 to TRBJ2-3; 10 bases align to TRBD2. V lost 3 bases to trimming and J lost 4 bases; unmatched junction nucleotides: 4. Germline CDR1 is MGHDK and CDR2 is SYGVNS. The CDR3 runs 15 residues. The CDR3 sequence is CASSDPGLASDTQYF. CDR3 sequence (DNA): TGTGCCAGCAGTGACCCGGGACTAGCGTCAGATACGCAGTATTTT.

V is TRBV28 and J is TRBJ2-2, with D possibly being TRBD1 (6 bases). The CDR3 is 13 residues long. Germline V gene sequence: CDR1 MDHEN, CDR2 SYDVKM. V shed 8 bases and J shed 1 base, with 8 bases lying between them. CDR3 sequence reads: CASVTGNTGELFF. The CDR3 bases are TGTGCCAGCGTGACAGGGAACACCGGGGAGCTGTTTTTT.

The gene calls are TRBV11-1 and TRBJ1-2; 10 bases match TRBD1. Trimming at V came to 1 base and at J to 6 bases, leaving 5 bases not matched to a gene. This CDR3 is built from 15 residues. The V gene's germline CDR1 is SGHAT and CDR2 FQDESV (reference sequence). CDR3 residues: CASSLGGTGDHGYTF. Written as DNA, the CDR3 is TGTGCCAGCAGCTTAGGGGGGACAGGGGACCATGGCTACACCTTC. The full variable domain, its missing parts supplied by reference TRBV11-1 and TRBJ1-2, is EAEVAQSPRYKITEKSQAVAFWCDPISGHATLYWYRQILGQGPELLVQFQDESVVDDSQLPKDRFSAERLKGVDSTLKIQPAELGDSAMYLCASSLGGTGDHGYTFGSGTRLTVV.

This chain connects TRBV28 to TRBJ2-7; perhaps TRBD2 as D (6 bases). This CDR3 spans 13 amino acids. V lost 8 bases, J lost 4 bases, and 15 bases lay in between. Per germline, CDR1 MDHEN and CDR2 SYDVKM. This CDR3 reads CASGRGVGYEQYF. CDR3 sequence (DNA): TGTGCCAGCGGGCGGGGCGTGGGGTACGAGCAGTACTTC.

The J gene is TRBJ2-7, the V gene TRBV14; TRBD1 matches 11 bases. The CDR3 length is 15 residues. With V trimmed by 4 bases and J by 4 bases, 6 bases remained unmatched. The germline gives CDR1 SGHDN, CDR2 FVKESK. The CDR3: CASSPGQGAGYEQYF. In DNA form, the CDR3 reads TGTGCCAGCAGCCCTGGACAGGGGGCGGGTTACGAGCAGTACTTC.